Listed here is a single T cell receptor beta chain. V lost 5 bases to trimming and J lost 6 bases, with 10 bases between them. Looked up from germline, CDR1 is MNHEY and CDR2 is SVGAGI. The CDR3 is 12 amino acids. This entry comes from a study of blood T cell repertoires in COVID-19. In the original workflow: By means of reference gene primer amplification, nucleated cell counts were estimated. Measured with immunoSEQ multiplex PCR; TCRdb has only the in-frame clones, and not every one. For V, J and clone size, that table is used; D and trimming come from the DNA. The data hold approximately 83,000 clones, with around 81% observed a single time.

Sequenced: peripheral blood. V and J are TRBV6-5 and TRBJ1-1; D gene ambiguous. This TCR was recovered from a man in his fifties or sixties with acute or convalescent COVID-19. In DNA form, the CDR3 reads TGTGCCAGCAGTACCCGGGGAGCTGAAGCTTTCTTT. It codes for CASSTRGAEAFF.